Each of the 28 T cell receptor beta chains below was sequenced from the same sample in a study of CD8 T cells in acute hepatitis C reinfection. Noted time point: naive CD8 control sorted from an acute-time-point sample. Clones were read by immunoSEQ multiplex PCR, and TCRdb kept only the in-frame ones, dropping some. The repertoire holds tens of thousands of clones, with approximately 90% as singletons. What was sequenced was naive CD8+ T cells from PBMCs. These receptors were obtained from a young man with chronic hepatitis C.

Note on this clone: Other DNA sequences in the same sample also yield this CDR3. The rearrangement uses TRBV7-9 and TRBJ2-7, with D hard to call. The V gene lost 1 base and the J gene lost 4 bases, with 5 bases spanning the gap. Germline-derived CDR1 and CDR2 are SEHNR and FQNEAQ (reference sequence). This CDR3 is built from 12 residues. CDR3 sequence: CASSLGAYEQYF. The DNA for the CDR3 is TGTGCCAGCAGCTTAGGAGCTTACGAGCAGTACTTC.

The V call is TRBV19, the J call TRBJ2-1; 12 bases match TRBD2. Per the germline V gene, CDR1 is LNHDA and CDR2 is SQIVND (reference sequence). V shed 7 bases and J 4 bases; nucleotides not matched to a gene: 5. The length of the CDR3 is 15 residues. CDR3 in amino acids: CASTVGLAGYNEQFF. In DNA form, the CDR3 reads TGTGCCAGTACCGTTGGACTAGCGGGGTACAATGAGCAGTTCTTC.

The chain has TRBV7-8 and TRBJ2-1; D remains unclear. Trimming pared 7 bases from V and 1 base from J, leaving 14 bases between. CDR1 is SGHVS, CDR2 FQNEAQ, per germline. CDR3 length equals 15 residues. CDR3 residues: CASTETRASYNEQFF. In DNA, the CDR3 is TGTGCCAGCACCGAGACCCGCGCGTCCTACAATGAGCAGTTCTTC.

This sequence joins TRBV7-9 and TRBJ2-7; D might be TRBD1 (5 bases). The CDR3 is 14 amino acids. The V end lost 3 bases, the J end lost 7 bases, and 16 bases lay between the germline ends. Germline CDR1 reads SEHNR; CDR2 reads FQNEAQ (reference sequence). CDR3 amino acids: CASSFGPRAWEQYF. CDR3 DNA: TGTGCCAGCAGCTTCGGGCCCAGGGCTTGGGAGCAGTACTTC.

This chain uses TRBV6-4 with TRBJ1-6, with 7 bases fitting TRBD1. The germline gives CDR1 MRHNA, CDR2 SNTAGT. The CDR3 loop spans 13 amino acids. J was trimmed by 7 bases and V by 10 bases; bases with no gene match: 7. The CDR3 loop reads CATYGTANSPLHF. The CDR3 coding sequence is TGTGCCACTTACGGGACAGCAAATTCACCCCTCCACTTT.

This rearrangement joins TRBV6-5 to TRBJ2-5; tentative D call: TRBD1 (5 bases). The CDR3 contains 15 residues. V was cut by 8 bases and J by 5 bases, with 21 bases left in between. CDR1 and CDR2 from the germline V gene are MNHEY and SVGAGI. CDR3 region: CASALQVQARETQYF. For the CDR3, the DNA is TGTGCCAGCGCCCTACAGGTACAGGCCCGGGAGACCCAGTACTTC.

The chain has TRBV9 and TRBJ2-2; no firm D call. Germline V gene data show CDR1 as SGDLS and CDR2 as YYNGEE. The V end was cut by 0 bases, the J end by 7 bases, with 7 bases between. The CDR3 covers 13 residues. CDR3 bases: TGTGCCAGCAGCGTAGATGGCGTCGGGGAGCTGTTTTTT. It encodes CASSVDGVGELFF.

V is TRBV7-2 and J is TRBJ2-7; 7 bases are shared with TRBD2. V trimming: 3 bases; J trimming: 5 bases; junction bases outside the gene matches: 7. Germline CDR1 and CDR2: SGHTA and FQGNSA. This CDR3 has 14 amino acids. In DNA, the CDR3 is TGTGCCAGCAGCTTGCGGGGAGGGTGGGACGAGCAGTACTTC. Its translation: CASSLRGGWDEQYF.

This chain's CDR3 is CASSSSLGNTIYF. Here the CDR3 DNA reads TGTGCCAGCAGTTCATCACTAGGAAACACCATATATTTT. J is TRBJ1-3 and V is TRBV11-2; no definite D call. Germline lookup yields CDR1 SGHAT and CDR2 FQNNGV. V lost 6 bases, J lost 4 bases, and 10 bases lay in between. The CDR3 consists of 13 residues.

A remark on this clone: At one end, the junction sequence differs from germline, possibly due to a read error. The chain uses TRBV9 and TRBJ2-7, with D possibly being TRBD1 (6 bases). Germline V gene data show CDR1 as SGDLS and CDR2 as YYNGEE. CDR3 length equals 11 residues. The CDR3 loop is CASSEKTGSVF. DNA for the CDR3: TGTGCCAGCAGCGAAAAGACAGGATCAGTCTTC.

The gene calls are TRBV27 and TRBJ2-1; D possibly corresponds to TRBD2 (6 bases). The CDR3 loop spans 12 amino acids. The germline V gene has CDR1 MNHEY and CDR2 SMNVEV (reference sequence). Trimming took off 8 bases at V and 4 bases at J, with 9 bases between the two ends. CDR3 DNA: TGTGCCAGCGCCCGGGGGTACAATGAGCAGTTCTTC. Its protein product is CASARGYNEQFF.

This chain uses TRBV18 with TRBJ1-1, with D tentatively TRBD1 (5 bases). CDR3 length equals 18 residues. CDR1 is KGHSH and CDR2 is LQKENI in the germline V gene. V lost 6 bases and J lost 2, with 25 bases in between. This chain's CDR3 is CASSSQRARAYRNTEAFF. Here the CDR3 DNA reads TGTGCCAGCTCGTCCCAGCGGGCCAGGGCGTATCGAAACACTGAAGCTTTCTTT. Based on the CDR3 plus reference TRBV18 and TRBJ1-1, the full variable domain is NAGVMQNPRHLVRRRGQEARLRCSPMKGHSHVYWYRQLPEEGLKFMVYLQKENIIDESGMPKERFSAEFPKEGPSILRIQQVVRGDSAAYFCASSSQRARAYRNTEAFFGQGTRLTVV.

This chain uses TRBV29-1 with TRBJ2-2; D unclear. V shed 4 bases and J shed 0 bases, with 12 bases lying between them. Germline assignment: CDR1 SQVTM and CDR2 ANQGSEA. This CDR3 has 15 amino acids. This chain's CDR3 is CSVVAALTNTGELFF. Here the CDR3 DNA reads TGCAGCGTTGTTGCAGCACTAACGAACACCGGGGAGCTGTTTTTT.

V and J are TRBV6-1 and TRBJ1-5; no definite D call. This CDR3 has 12 amino acids. The germline V gene encodes CDR1 MNHNS and CDR2 SASEGT. Trimming removed 1 base from V and 7 bases from J, with 5 bases in between. The CDR3 here is CASSEVRQPQHF. The DNA of the CDR3 is TGTGCCAGCAGTGAAGTTCGCCAGCCCCAGCATTTT.

V gene TRBV11-2 combines with J gene TRBJ2-1; D is ambiguous. Germline V lookup: CDR1 SGHAT, CDR2 FQNNGV. V dropped 5 bases and J dropped 5 bases, with 7 bases sitting between them. The CDR3 is 12 residues long. CDR3 sequence: CASSPSNNEQFF. Here the CDR3 DNA reads TGTGCCAGCAGCCCGTCGAACAATGAGCAGTTCTTC.

The gene calls are TRBV5-4 and TRBJ2-1; D possibly corresponds to TRBD2 (5 bases). The germline CDR1 and CDR2 sequences are SGHNT and YYREEE (reference sequence). Between the trimmed V and J ends, which lost 7 bases and 7 bases, there was a span of 12 bases. The CDR3 extends over 12 amino acids. This CDR3 is CASREGSNEQFF. The CDR3 bases are TGTGCCAGCCGGGAAGGTTCGAATGAGCAGTTCTTC.

The genes are TRBV5-6 and TRBJ2-5; no clear D. V was trimmed by 1 base and J by 2 bases, leaving 6 bases between them. The CDR3 length is 13 residues. Germline CDR1 reads SGHDT; CDR2 reads YYEEEE. CDR3 DNA sequence: TGTGCCAGCAGCTTGATTGGTCAAGAGACCCAGTACTTC. Translated, it gives CASSLIGQETQYF.

CDR3 coding DNA: TGTGCCAGCACCTTCTCCCAGAGAGCTACTAACTATGGCTACACCTTC. It yields the protein CASTFSQRATNYGYTF. V usage is TRBV5-6 and J usage is TRBJ1-2; D uncertain. Trimming shortened V by 6 bases and J by 0 bases, and 18 bases separated the two germline ends. Germline V CDR1 and CDR2: SGHDT, YYEEEE. This CDR3 is 16 amino acids long.

The rearrangement links TRBV7-9 to TRBJ2-7; D is possibly TRBD1 or TRBD2 (5 bases each). V was cut by 0 bases and J by 7 bases, with 7 bases left in between. CDR1 is SEHNR, CDR2 FQNEAQ, per germline (reference sequence). CDR3 length: 12 residues. CDR3 bases: TGTGCCAGCAGCTTAGCTGGGGGAGAGCAGTACTTC. Protein sequence: CASSLAGGEQYF.

The genes are TRBV27 and TRBJ1-5; tentatively, D is TRBD1 (6 bases). V shed 2 bases and J shed 5 bases, with 10 bases lying between them. This CDR3 comprises 14 residues. The germline V gene encodes CDR1 MNHEY and CDR2 SMNVEV (reference sequence). Here the CDR3 DNA reads TGTGCCAGCAGTTTAGGGGGGCCCTATCAGCCCCAGCATTTT. This translates into CASSLGGPYQPQHF.

The chain uses TRBV7-6 and TRBJ1-3; D is perhaps TRBD1 (5 bases). Trimming shortened V by 1 base and J by 0 bases, and 7 bases separated the two germline ends. This CDR3 spans 15 amino acids. CDR1 is SGHVS and CDR2 is FNYEAQ in the germline V gene. The CDR3 protein is CASSLGQGSGNTIYF. The DNA for the CDR3 is TGTGCCAGCAGCTTAGGGCAGGGCTCTGGAAACACCATATATTTT.

For the CDR3, the DNA is TGTGCCAGCAGTGTAGAGGAGAGGGGGAGCTCCTACAATGAGCAGTTCTTC. It codes for CASSVEERGSSYNEQFF. The chain employs TRBV2 and TRBJ2-1, with a weak D call TRBD1 (6 bases). This CDR3 has 17 residues. V dropped 4 bases and J dropped 0 bases, with 16 bases sitting between them. Germline CDR1 and CDR2: SNHLY and FYNNEI.

About this clone itself: Mismatch with germline at one junction end may stem from a read error. This chain links TRBV7-7 with TRBJ2-7; D call uncertain. Per germline, CDR1 SSHAT and CDR2 FNYEAQ (reference sequence). This CDR3 region has 13 residues. The CDR3 spells CASSLGASGEQYF. In DNA form, the CDR3 reads TGTGCTAGCAGCTTAGGAGCGTCGGGCGAGCAGTACTTC.

This clone was seen a handful of times. The chain combines TRBV6-1 with TRBJ1-2; 8 nucleotides agree with TRBD1. The CDR3 consists of 15 residues. With V trimmed by 6 bases and J by 0 bases, 6 bases remained unmatched. The germline V gene encodes CDR1 MNHNS and CDR2 SASEGT. The CDR3: CASRARTGTNYGYTF. In DNA form, the CDR3 reads TGTGCCAGCAGAGCTAGGACAGGGACTAACTATGGCTACACCTTC.

The V call is TRBV5-1, the J call TRBJ1-1, with D tentatively TRBD1 (5 bases). V lost 1 base and J 1 base, leaving 5 bases between the germline ends. The CDR3 loop spans 13 amino acids. Per the germline V gene, CDR1 is SGHRS and CDR2 is YFSETQ. The CDR3 reads CASSLTGNTEAFF. For the CDR3, the DNA is TGCGCCAGCAGCTTGACAGGGAACACTGAAGCTTTCTTT.

The rearrangement joins TRBV21-1 to TRBJ2-4; the table calls TRBD1, which could not be checked here. TRBV21-1 is an annotated pseudogene. CDR3 length equals 11 residues. The CDR3 loop is CASLQWCTQYF. The DNA for the CDR3 is TGTGCCAGCTTACAGTGGTGTACTCAGTACTTC.

This clone was seen once. This chain links TRBV6-5 with TRBJ2-3; tentative D call: TRBD1 (5 bases). The CDR3 is 15 residues long. V lost 6 bases to trimming and J lost 4 bases, with 17 bases between them. Germline V gene sequence: CDR1 MNHEY, CDR2 SVGAGI. CDR3 in DNA: TGTGCCAGCAGGCCATACTCAGGGTTGGCAGATACGCAGTATTTT. This gives the protein CASRPYSGLADTQYF.

J is TRBJ2-6 and V is TRBV9, with 8 bases that match TRBD2. The CDR3 contains 15 residues. The V segment lost 5 bases and the J segment 1 base; nucleotides outside the gene matches: 2. Germline V CDR1 and CDR2: SGDLS, YYNGEE. The CDR3 DNA follows: TGTGCCAGCAGTGGACTAGCTTCTGGGGCCAACGTCCTGACTTTC. This gives the protein CASSGLASGANVLTF.